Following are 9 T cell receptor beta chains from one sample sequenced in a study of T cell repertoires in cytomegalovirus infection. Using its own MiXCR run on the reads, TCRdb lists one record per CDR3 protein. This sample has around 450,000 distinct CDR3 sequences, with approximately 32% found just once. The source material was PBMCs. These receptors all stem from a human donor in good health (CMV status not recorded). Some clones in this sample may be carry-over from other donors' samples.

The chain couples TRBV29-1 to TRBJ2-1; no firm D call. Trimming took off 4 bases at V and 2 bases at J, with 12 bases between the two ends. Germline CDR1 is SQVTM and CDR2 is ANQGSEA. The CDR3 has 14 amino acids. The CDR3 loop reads CSVVLPTTYNEQFF. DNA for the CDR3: TGCAGCGTTGTCCTCCCAACCACCTACAATGAGCAGTTCTTC.

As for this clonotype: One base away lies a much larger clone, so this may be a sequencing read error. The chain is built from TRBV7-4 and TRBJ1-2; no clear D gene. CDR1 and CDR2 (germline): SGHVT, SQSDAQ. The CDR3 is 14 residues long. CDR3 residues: CASSLRAATYCYTF. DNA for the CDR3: TGTGCCAGCAGCTTACGGGCAGCCACCTATTGCTACACCTTC. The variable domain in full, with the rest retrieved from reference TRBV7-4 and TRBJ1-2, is GAGVSQSPRYKVAKRGRDVALRCDSISGHVTLYWYRQTLGQGSEVLTYSQSDAQRDKSGRPSGRFSAERPERSVSTLKIQRTEQGDSAVYLCASSLRAATYCYTFGSGTRLTVV.

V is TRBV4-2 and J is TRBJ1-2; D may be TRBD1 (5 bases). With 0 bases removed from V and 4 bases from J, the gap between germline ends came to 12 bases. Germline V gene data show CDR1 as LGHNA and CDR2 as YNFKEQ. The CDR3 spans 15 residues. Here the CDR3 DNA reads TGTGCCAGCAGCCAAGATGGGACGGGGCCCTATGGCTACACCTTC. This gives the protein CASSQDGTGPYGYTF.

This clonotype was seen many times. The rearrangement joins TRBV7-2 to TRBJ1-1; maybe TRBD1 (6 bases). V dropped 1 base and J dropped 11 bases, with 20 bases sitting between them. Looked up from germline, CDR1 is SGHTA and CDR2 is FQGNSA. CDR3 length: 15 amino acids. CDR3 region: CASSLVPGEVGGAFF. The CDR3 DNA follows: TGTGCCAGCAGCTTAGTTCCAGGGGAGGTGGGGGGGGCTTTCTTT.

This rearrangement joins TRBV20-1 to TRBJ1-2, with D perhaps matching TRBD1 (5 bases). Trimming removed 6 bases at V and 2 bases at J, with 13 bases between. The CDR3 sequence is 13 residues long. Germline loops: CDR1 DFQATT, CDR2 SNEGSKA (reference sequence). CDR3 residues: CSAPQGHNYGYTF. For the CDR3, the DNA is TGCAGTGCGCCTCAAGGACACAACTATGGCTACACCTTC.

CDR3 nucleotide sequence: TGTGCCTGGAGCACCGGGGACAGCCGTGGCTACACCTTC. It encodes CAWSTGDSRGYTF. The chain has TRBV30 and TRBJ1-2; 7 nucleotides agree with TRBD1. The ends lost 3 bases at V and 7 bases at J; junction bases unmatched: 8. CDR3 size: 13 residues. Germline assignment: CDR1 GTSNPN and CDR2 SVGIG (reference sequence).

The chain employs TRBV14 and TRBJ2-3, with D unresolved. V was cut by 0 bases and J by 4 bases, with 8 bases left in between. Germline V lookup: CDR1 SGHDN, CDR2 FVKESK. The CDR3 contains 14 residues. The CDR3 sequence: CASSQDQWPDTQYF. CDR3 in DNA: TGTGCCAGCAGCCAAGATCAATGGCCAGATACGCAGTATTTT.

The CDR3 sequence is CASSTSGDTEAFF. The CDR3 coding sequence is TGTGCCAGCTCAACCTCTGGTGACACTGAAGCTTTCTTT. This chain connects TRBV18 to TRBJ1-1; no reliable D call. Trimming removed 5 bases from V and 3 bases from J, with 10 bases in between. The germline V gene has CDR1 KGHSH and CDR2 LQKENI. The CDR3 sequence is 13 residues long. Filled out from reference TRBV18 and TRBJ1-1, the complete variable domain reads NAGVMQNPRHLVRRRGQEARLRCSPMKGHSHVYWYRQLPEEGLKFMVYLQKENIIDESGMPKERFSAEFPKEGPSILRIQQVVRGDSAAYFCASSTSGDTEAFFGQGTRLTVV.

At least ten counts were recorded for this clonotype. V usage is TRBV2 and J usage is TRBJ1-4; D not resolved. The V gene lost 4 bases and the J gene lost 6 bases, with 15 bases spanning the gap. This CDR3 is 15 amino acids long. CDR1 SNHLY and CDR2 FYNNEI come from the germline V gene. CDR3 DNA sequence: TGTGCCAGCAGTGCCCGGTTCTCCGGGGATGAAAAACTGTTTTTT. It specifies CASSARFSGDEKLFF.